This T cell receptor beta chain was identified during a study of neurological immune-mediated disorders. This clonotype was seen at least ten times. CDR1 and CDR2 (germline): KGHSH, LQKENI. This CDR3 region has 16 residues. Trimming cost V 1 base and J 0 bases; bases outside gene matches: 5. Using its own MiXCR run on the 5' RACE reads, TCRdb lists one record per CDR3 protein. The data hold 65,000 to 75,000 distinct CDR3 sequences, with about 5.2% observed a single time. The chain couples TRBV18 to TRBJ1-1; 7 positions match TRBD1. This clonotype originated in a human donor with multiple sclerosis. The donor label of this sample is uncertain. The specimen was PBMCs. The CDR3 reads CASSPLGQLLNTEAFF. The CDR3 nucleotides are TGTGCCAGCTCACCACTGGGACAGCTACTGAACACTGAAGCTTTCTTT. The whole variable domain, filled in from reference TRBV18 and TRBJ1-1, reads NAGVMQNPRHLVRRRGQEARLRCSPMKGHSHVYWYRQLPEEGLKFMVYLQKENIIDESGMPKERFSAEFPKEGPSILRIQQVVRGDSAAYFCASSPLGQLLNTEAFFGQGTRLTVV.